This TCR beta chain originates from a study of cytomegalovirus exposure and HLA in healthy donors (dated by TCRdb to 2016 to 2017). In terms of the full investigation: According to an earlier analysis of several hundred of the donors, 150 million to 200 million T cells yielded 117 million unique TCR beta sequences and about 300 Gb of sequence data. High-throughput TCR immunosequencing, statistical association of individual TCRs with disease status, and machine learning were combined to predict cytomegalovirus infection status. Among about 400 genotyped donors of the cohort, an average of roughly 230,000 unique TCR beta nucleotide sequences was sequenced per donor, of which about 19% were non-productive. In addition to the first cohort of 650 to 800 subjects, a separate validation cohort of 120 different subjects was used. About 310 gigabases of sequencing data and approximately 85 million unique TCR sequences were included in an early release covering around 650 HLA-typed donors. Typing coverage varied by locus: roughly 629-640 donors for A, B, C, DRB1 and DQB1; around 560 for DQA1; approximately 570 for DPA1; some 470 for DPB1. Rather than using new phenotypic data, the later analysis identified candidate immune exposures from TCR beta sequences and from how often those sequences occurred across donors. In an earlier analysis of more than 550 of the donors, high-throughput TCR beta sequencing was used to judge whether each TCR beta V gene segment behaved as functional or pseudogenic. The study was designed to test whether signatures of past pathogen exposure could be identified by cataloging public T cell receptors. Every discovery cohort repertoire had been produced on one sequencing platform. Class I and class II HLA loci were covered by the typing at four-digit resolution. The T cell repertoires of under 700 subjects were profiled by immunosequencing and related to cytomegalovirus serostatus. Roughly five DR-DQ haplotypes were treated as single units for association and clustering because of strong linkage in the cohort. The genetic ancestry cluster associated with self-reported Caucasian donors included over 80% of the roughly 390 genotyped donors. To study patterns of TCR occurrence, a later analysis re-analyzed previously published TCR beta repertoires from around 700 donors and added high-resolution HLA genotyping. Donor age, sex, ethnicity and CMV serostatus were collected together with the repertoire data. Genome-wide SNP genotypes for about 65% of the roughly 700 donors were used in a later genetic analysis, which treated that subset as a discovery cohort. What the study reported, not specific to this receptor: The study listed around 160 TCR beta chains as associated with cytomegalovirus. Several of the top co-occurrence clusters appeared to be linked to parvovirus B19, influenza, CMV and Epstein-Barr virus, according to a later analysis. According to a later analysis, most CMV-associated TCR beta chains appeared to be HLA-restricted, and the HLA associations seemed to be driven largely by CMV exposure. In a later analysis, TCR association rates were found to vary across HLA loci, with the most associated TCRs seen for DRB1 alleles and the fewest for HLA-C alleles. CMV serostatus was the only immune exposure information available for the cohort. Three of the identified cytomegalovirus-associated TCR beta chains were confirmed in vitro to be specific for cytomegalovirus antigens. A later analysis found that HLA-associated TCR beta chains were more clonally expanded and had lower generation probabilities than equally common non-associated chains. Because HLA typing was missing for some donors at each locus, association tests included only the typed subset. In a later analysis, some 17,000 TCR beta sequences were associated with specific HLA alleles at a false discovery rate of 0.05. When HLA alleles, especially DR and DQ, strongly co-occurred, attributing TCR associations to individual alleles was difficult. Roughly 17 rarely observed V segments, including chromosome 9 orphons, were excluded from the earlier analysis of a few hundred of the donors because counts were too low. Some IMGT-functional V segments, including TRBV6-2 and TRBV6-3, could not be told apart with the 87-base-pair reads, so those segments were excluded. In an earlier analysis of about 600 of the donors, most TCR beta V segments appeared in productive rearrangements about 90% or about 30% of the time, broadly matching IMGT annotations. Across donors, most TCR sequences were observed very rarely, whereas some public TCRs were present in many individuals. It was suggested by the authors that the approach could potentially be generalized to other disease states and immunological phenotypes. The cohort was sequenced for TCR beta chains only, and without alpha or paired-chain data the features that could be detected were limited. Presence/absence analyses assumed roughly uniform sequencing depth across donors, an assumption that may not hold. Correlated functional status among segregating V segments might be attributable to linkage disequilibrium, but an unknown experimental factor could not be ruled out. A cluster of highly shared sequence variants was judged likely to represent a technical artifact of the sequencing pipeline. In a later genetic analysis, fewer N-insertions in productive TCRs were reported among donors in an Asian-associated ancestry cluster than the approximately 630-donor mean. Cytomegalovirus status was reported to be diagnosed by the classifier with high specificity and sensitivity in both the original and validation cohorts. In a later genetic analysis, a missense DCLRE1C variant was associated with V-gene and J-gene trimming of TCR beta chains, and the association was replicated in an independent cohort. A further reported finding was that TCR beta sequences accurately predicted the HLA-A and HLA-B alleles for most subjects in the first cohort.

The library was produced with the immunoSEQ multiplex PCR assay. For the multiplex PCR, a mixture combining 60 forward primers for TCR Vbeta segments and 13 reverse primers for TCR Jbeta segments was used. A multiplex PCR assay on genomic DNA amplified the CDR3 region of rearranged TCR beta genes. On the Illumina HiSeq System, the amplified TCR beta libraries were sequenced as 87-base-pair reads. The authors' pipeline ran thus. A later analysis counted about 80 million unique TCR beta chains across the 600 to 850 repertoires, and approximately 11 million of these chains were shared by at least two donors. Raw reads were error-corrected and collapsed into unique sequences with a nearest-neighbor algorithm that merged closely related sequences to remove PCR and sequencing errors. To assign V, D and J gene segments, CDR3 sequences were aligned to IMGT reference sequences. Each retained sequence needed at least a six-nucleotide match to both a V gene segment and a J gene segment. Rearrangements were called productive when the CDR3 lacked stop codons and stayed in frame with V and J; all others were non-productive. CDR3 was defined according to IMGT convention as the region running from the second conserved V-encoded cysteine to the conserved J-encoded phenylalanine. Sequences without an unambiguous match to a single V gene segment were excluded from the earlier analysis of several hundred of the donors. An earlier analysis of some 610 of the donors called V segments functional above 56.7% productive rearrangements and segregating when the between-donor standard deviation exceeded 5%. A statistical classification framework was built to diagnose cytomegalovirus status from the catalog of TCR beta chain sequences. In a later analysis, TCR nucleotide sequences were compared against IMGT/GENE-DB human TR gene sequences so that V and J genes could be assigned. A later analysis assigned CDR3 sequences and most-parsimonious VDJ recombination scenarios with the TCRdist pipeline. In a later analysis, each TCR beta chain was defined by its CDR3 amino acid sequence together with its V-gene family, and reads without a unique V-gene family were excluded. In a later analysis, some 600 highly shared, low-generation-probability nucleotide sequences were removed to address suspected cross-contamination and a sequencing artifact. In a later analysis, a clonal expansion index for each public chain was calculated from normalized within-repertoire ranks of inferred template counts. In a later analysis, generation probabilities were computed using a VDJ recombination model fitted to out-of-frame rearrangements, and the results were checked against IGoR. In a later analysis, hypergeometric tests were used to score TCR-TCR, TCR-HLA and TCR-CMV co-occurrence, with a repertoire-size bias correction applied to TCR pairs. A later analysis estimated false discovery rates by permuting HLA or CMV assignments 20 times. A later analysis grouped co-occurring TCRs with DBSCAN, adding TCRdist sequence similarity when clustering within HLA-allele-positive subsets. Co-occurrence clustering excluded repertoires with fewer than 30,000 or more than 120,000 public chains, plus five with anomalous nucleotide sharing. This immuneACCESS table, as held by TCRdb, lists in-frame sequences with V and J called but not all clones. Of the missing ones, under half trace to an unresolved V gene in checked studies; the others have no known cause. Clone size and V and J calls were adopted from that table, with D and trimming inferred from the DNA. This sample's table contains tens of thousands of clones. About 9.2% of the sample is in the top ten clones.

As for this clone: The clone's antigen remains unknown.

V trim: 5 bases; J trim: 5 bases; unmatched bases: 11. From the germline V gene (reference sequence), CDR1 is SEHNR and CDR2 is FQNEAQ. Spanning cysteine to phenylalanine, the CDR3 consists of 16 amino acids. The retained sequence is limited to the CDR3, 48 bases, with the frame set at the first base. The cohort comprised some 730 healthy bone marrow donors. At the time of sampling, all cohort members were nominally healthy, though unrecorded immune exposures were likely present. The donor tested CMV seropositive, placing the donor among the 289 seropositive members of the cohort. A peripheral blood sample was provided by each donor, and peripheral blood mononuclear cells were used for TCR beta sequencing. Genomic DNA was extracted from the blood cell samples with the Qiagen DNeasy Blood Extraction Kit.

The rearrangement joined TRBV7-9 to TRBJ2-3, with 9 central nucleotides matching TRBD1. The material sequenced was PBMCs. The TCR originated in a man aged 50 to 59 in good health and CMV-seropositive. The DNA sequence reads TGTGCCAGCAGCCCTCCCGGGACAGGGCGACTAGATACGCAGTATTTT. Its product reads: CASSPPGTGRLDTQYF.